This entry lists 32 T cell receptor beta chains sequenced from one sample in a study of technical replicates of blood from several donors. Libraries were prepared by immunoSEQ multiplex PCR; TCRdb keeps only in-frame clonotypes and omits some of them. This repertoire shows more than 75,000 clones, roughly 93% found once; its top ten account for 0.2% to 0.25%. The source material was T cells isolated from PBMCs. The receptors derive from a human donor in good health.

The rearrangement joins TRBV28 to TRBJ2-1; D is uncertain. The germline V gene encodes CDR1 MDHEN and CDR2 SYDVKM. V lost 1 base and J 8 bases, leaving 3 bases between the germline ends. The CDR3 covers 11 residues. CDR3 DNA sequence: TGTGCCAGCAGTTTATTATATGAGCAGTTCTTC. Its protein product is CASSLLYEQFF.

This rearrangement joins TRBV19 to TRBJ2-1, with 9 bases aligning to TRBD2. There are 15 residues in the CDR3. J gave up 7 bases and V 10 bases, and 14 bases lay outside the gene matches. Germline V gives CDR1 LNHDA, CDR2 SQIVND (reference sequence). The CDR3 loop reads CATSFKLAGINEQFF. Written as DNA, the CDR3 is TGTGCCACCTCCTTTAAGCTAGCGGGGATTAATGAGCAGTTCTTC.

This rearrangement joins TRBV9 to TRBJ2-2; 7 nucleotides align to TRBD2. The CDR3 spans 16 residues. J was trimmed by 3 bases and V by 4 bases; bases with no gene match: 9. Germline V gene data show CDR1 as SGDLS and CDR2 as YYNGEE. CDR3 nucleotide sequence: TGTGCCAGCAGCCTAGGGAGGGTGGAGTACACCGGGGAGCTGTTTTTT. Its protein product is CASSLGRVEYTGELFF.

V and J are TRBV28 and TRBJ2-7; 13 nucleotides line up with TRBD2. Germline loops: CDR1 MDHEN, CDR2 SYDVKM. The CDR3 loop spans 16 amino acids. V lost 4 bases, J lost 4 bases, and 7 bases stayed unmatched. The CDR3 is CASSSGTSGTVYEQYF. Here the CDR3 DNA reads TGTGCCAGCAGTTCCGGGACTAGCGGGACGGTTTACGAGCAGTACTTC. Variable domain in full (rest from reference TRBV28 and TRBJ2-7): DVKVTQSSRYLVKRTGEKVFLECVQDMDHENMFWYRQDPGLGLRLIYFSYDVKMKEKGDIPEGYSVSREKKERFSLILESASTNQTSMYLCASSSGTSGTVYEQYFGPGTRLTVT.

This chain uses TRBV2 with TRBJ1-6; D remains ambiguous. The length of the CDR3 is 12 residues. Germline CDR1 is SNHLY and CDR2 is FYNNEI. V gave up 7 bases and J gave up 7 bases, with 8 bases separating them. The DNA of the CDR3 is TGTGCCAGCATTAGGGAGAATTCACCCCTCCACTTT. Translation gives CASIRENSPLHF.

The rearrangement joins TRBV2 to TRBJ2-1; 7 nucleotides line up with TRBD1. The germline V gene encodes CDR1 SNHLY and CDR2 FYNNEI. V trimming: 10 bases; J trimming: 7 bases; junction bases outside the gene matches: 10. This CDR3 comprises 13 residues. The CDR3 sequence: CATWDSRVNEQFF. CDR3 in DNA: TGTGCCACCTGGGACAGCCGGGTTAATGAGCAGTTCTTC.

This clone was counted a single time. The V and J genes are TRBV6-5 and TRBJ2-1; D is possibly TRBD2 (5 bases). V was cut by 5 bases and J by 7 bases, with 15 bases left in between. Germline V gene lookup returns CDR1 MNHEY and CDR2 SVGAGI. The CDR3 loop spans 14 amino acids. The DNA of the CDR3 is TGTGCCAGCAGTGGACCGGGATCTGGGAATGAGCAGTTCTTC. Translating gives CASSGPGSGNEQFF.

V gene TRBV28 combines with J gene TRBJ1-4; unclear D gene. CDR3 length equals 16 residues. The V end lost 6 bases, the J end lost 6 bases, and 20 bases lay between the germline ends. Germline values: CDR1 MDHEN, CDR2 SYDVKM. The CDR3 DNA is TGTGCCAGCAGCTCTATGCGCCCATCTGGTGATGAAAAACTGTTTTTT. This translates into CASSSMRPSGDEKLFF. Supplemented by reference TRBV28 and TRBJ1-4, the full variable domain reads DVKVTQSSRYLVKRTGEKVFLECVQDMDHENMFWYRQDPGLGLRLIYFSYDVKMKEKGDIPEGYSVSREKKERFSLILESASTNQTSMYLCASSSMRPSGDEKLFFGSGTQLSVL.

This sequence joins TRBV29-1 and TRBJ2-5; tentative D call: TRBD1 (6 bases). This CDR3 is built from 14 residues. V was trimmed by 6 bases and J by 2 bases, leaving 16 bases between them. Per germline, CDR1 SQVTM and CDR2 ANQGSEA. CDR3 protein: CSVETGNNQETQYF. The CDR3 nucleotides read TGCAGCGTAGAAACAGGGAATAATCAAGAGACCCAGTACTTC.

The rearrangement joins TRBV6-1 to TRBJ2-7; TRBD1 aligns across 8 bases. The CDR3 extends over 15 amino acids. CDR1 is MNHNS, CDR2 SASEGT, per germline. J lost 3 bases, V lost 6 bases, and 10 bases had no gene match. The CDR3 reads CASRGDQGAFYEQYF. As DNA, the CDR3 is TGTGCCAGCAGGGGAGACCAGGGGGCTTTCTACGAGCAGTACTTC.

The rearrangement links TRBV7-9 to TRBJ2-3; tentative D call: TRBD2 (6 bases). V gave up 1 base and J gave up 6 bases, with 8 bases separating them. Germline V gene sequence: CDR1 SEHNR, CDR2 FQNEAQ (reference sequence). This CDR3 comprises 13 residues. CDR3 region: CASSLDAGDTQYF. The CDR3 nucleotides read TGTGCCAGCAGCTTAGACGCGGGGGATACGCAGTATTTT.

V usage is TRBV7-9 and J usage is TRBJ2-1, with D unresolved. The ends were cut back, 0 bases at V and 4 bases at J, with 7 bases in the middle. The CDR3 has 14 residues. From germline, CDR1 is SEHNR and CDR2 FQNEAQ (reference sequence). The CDR3 loop is CASSLAETYNEQFF. In nucleotides, the CDR3 is TGTGCCAGCAGCTTAGCGGAGACTTACAATGAGCAGTTCTTC.

This clone was seen more than once but under ten times. The chain combines TRBV5-4 with TRBJ2-1, with D possibly being TRBD2 (6 bases). CDR3 size: 13 residues. Trimming cost V 2 bases and J 8 bases, with 11 bases left between them. Germline CDR1 and CDR2: SGHNT and YYREEE (reference sequence). In nucleotides, the CDR3 is TGTGCCAGCAGCTTACGCGGGAACGATGAGCAGTTCTTC. Residues: CASSLRGNDEQFF.

The V and J genes are TRBV5-5 and TRBJ1-5, with D tentatively TRBD1 (6 bases). Trimming stripped 4 bases from V and 0 bases from J, with 14 bases between. The CDR3 spans 16 residues. Germline V CDR1 and CDR2: SGHKS, YYEKEE (reference sequence). In nucleotides, the CDR3 is TGTGCCAGCAGCCCCGGGCAGGGGAATAGCAATCAGCCCCAGCATTTT. Encoded protein: CASSPGQGNSNQPQHF.

The chain has TRBV2 and TRBJ2-3, with 12 bases that match TRBD2. The CDR3 covers 16 residues. With 7 bases clipped from V and 1 base from J, the junction kept 6 bases outside the gene matches. Germline values: CDR1 SNHLY, CDR2 FYNNEI. The CDR3 nucleotides are TGTGCCAGCACTCTAGCGGGAGGGCCGGGCACAGATACGCAGTATTTT. Protein product: CASTLAGGPGTDTQYF.

J is TRBJ2-7 and V is TRBV4-1, with D perhaps matching TRBD2 (6 bases). CDR1 and CDR2 from the germline V gene are MGHRA and YSYEKL. The V end was cut by 0 bases, the J end by 3 bases, with 21 bases between. The CDR3 covers 18 residues. The CDR3 nucleotides are TGCGCCAGCAGCCAAGAGTCAGTCGAGACTAGGGCAATCTACGAGCAGTACTTC. Protein: CASSQESVETRAIYEQYF.

The CDR3 nucleotides read TGTGCCAGCACCTTGGGACTAGCGGGGGGCGGCACCGGGGAGCTGTTTTTT. Its translation: CASTLGLAGGGTGELFF. The chain recombines TRBV7-3 with TRBJ2-2, with 15 positions matching TRBD2. Trimming cost V 7 bases and J 4 bases; bases outside gene matches: 7. The CDR3 consists of 17 residues. Germline assignment: CDR1 SGHTA and CDR2 FQGTGA.

This chain connects TRBV28 to TRBJ2-7; D may be TRBD1 (6 bases). The CDR3 runs to 14 residues. The V gene lost 7 bases and the J gene lost 4 bases, with 17 bases spanning the gap. Looked up from germline, CDR1 is MDHEN and CDR2 is SYDVKM. This CDR3 reads CASTSRDNPYEQYF. CDR3 DNA sequence: TGTGCCAGCACTTCAAGGGACAATCCTTACGAGCAGTACTTC.

On this clone: One end of the junction is discordant with germline, which a read error may explain. CDR3 region: CATSRQAFYGQYF. CDR3 sequence (DNA): TGTGCCACCAGCAGACAGGCCTTTTACGGGCAGTACTTC. V usage is TRBV15 and J usage is TRBJ2-7; D is unclear. Germline CDR1 and CDR2: LNHNV and YYDKDF (reference sequence). The CDR3 extends over 13 amino acids.

The rearrangement joins TRBV5-1 to TRBJ2-3, with 9 nucleotides matching TRBD1. V was clipped by 4 bases and J by 3 bases; unmatched bases: 6. Germline V gene data show CDR1 as SGHRS and CDR2 as YFSETQ. The CDR3 has 15 residues. The CDR3 bases are TGCGCCAGCAGCGAAACAGGGGGCCCGACAGATACGCAGTATTTT. Amino acid sequence: CASSETGGPTDTQYF.

This chain links TRBV30 with TRBJ2-5; 7 bases align to TRBD2. Germline lookup yields CDR1 GTSNPN and CDR2 SVGIG (reference sequence). There are 12 residues in the CDR3. V was pared by 0 bases and J by 6 bases, with 1 base of the junction left unmatched. The CDR3 spells CAWSVGGKTQYF. CDR3 in DNA: TGTGCCTGGAGTGTGGGGGGGAAGACCCAGTACTTC.

V and J are TRBV5-1 and TRBJ2-3; TRBD1 matches at 10 bases. CDR3 length equals 16 residues. Germline CDR1 is SGHRS and CDR2 is YFSETQ. V lost 4 bases, J lost 4 bases, and 9 bases stayed unmatched. CDR3 loop: CASSQRVGTGADTQYF. For the CDR3, the DNA is TGCGCCAGCAGCCAAAGGGTCGGGACAGGGGCAGATACGCAGTATTTT.

The chain combines TRBV28 with TRBJ1-5; D is possibly TRBD1 (6 bases). The CDR3 spans 14 residues. Germline-derived CDR1 and CDR2 are MDHEN and SYDVKM. Between the trimmed V and J ends, which lost 2 bases and 3 bases, there was a span of 8 bases. CDR3 in amino acids: CASSLHRVNQPQHF. The CDR3 bases are TGTGCCAGCAGTTTACACAGGGTCAATCAGCCCCAGCATTTT.

The CDR3 nucleotides are TGTGCCAGCAGCCTTAGACAGGATCCCTCCTATGGCTACACCTTC. Translation: CASSLRQDPSYGYTF. The rearrangement joins TRBV7-9 to TRBJ1-2; a weak D match, TRBD1 (6 bases). Trimming left V 5 bases short and J 4 bases short, with 17 bases between. This CDR3 has 15 residues. Germline assignment: CDR1 SEHNR and CDR2 FQNEAQ (reference sequence). Complete variable domain (other parts from reference TRBV7-9 and TRBJ1-2): DTGVSQNPRHKITKRGQNVTFRCDPISEHNRLYWYRQTLGQGPEFLTYFQNEAQLEKSRLLSDRFSAERPKGSFSTLEIQRTEQGDSAMYLCASSLRQDPSYGYTFGSGTRLTVV.

The chain has TRBV11-3 and TRBJ1-2; 7 nucleotides line up with TRBD1. Germline V CDR1 and CDR2: SGHNT, YENEEA. The CDR3 consists of 14 residues. After removal of 3 bases from V and 5 bases from J, the junction contained 6 bases not matched to a gene. The CDR3 reads CASSLEGQRYGYTF. CDR3 DNA: TGTGCCAGCAGCTTGGAGGGACAGCGTTATGGCTACACCTTC.

In its sample, this clone was seen once. The chain carries TRBV7-8 and TRBJ2-1; D is possibly TRBD2 (5 bases). V was clipped by 2 bases and J by 8 bases, with 13 bases between them. This CDR3 has 14 amino acids. Germline lookup yields CDR1 SGHVS and CDR2 FQNEAQ. The CDR3 region is CASSLSGLFHEQFF. Written as DNA, the CDR3 is TGTGCCAGCAGCTTATCTGGACTCTTTCATGAGCAGTTCTTC.

The chain links TRBV10-3 to TRBJ2-5, with 10 bases matching TRBD2. Germline V gene lookup returns CDR1 ENHRY and CDR2 SYGVKD. The length of the CDR3 is 19 residues. Trimming cost V 3 bases and J 1 base; bases outside gene matches: 14. In nucleotides, the CDR3 is TGTGCCATCAGTGAATCCGGACTAGCGGACGGCCCTTTCCAAGAGACCCAGTACTTC. Encoded protein: CAISESGLADGPFQETQYF.

This clone was seen just once. The chain links TRBV7-9 to TRBJ1-3, with TRBD1 matching 7 bases. The CDR3 length is 16 residues. From germline, CDR1 is SEHNR and CDR2 FQNEAQ (reference sequence). Trimming removed 6 bases from V and 4 bases from J; junction bases left unmatched: 12. CDR3 sequence reads: CASSSGTALLGNTIYF. Here the CDR3 DNA reads TGTGCCAGCAGTTCTGGGACAGCCCTCTTAGGAAACACCATATATTTT.

V is TRBV6-6 and J is TRBJ2-1; 11 bases are shared with TRBD2. Germline assignment: CDR1 MNHNY and CDR2 SVGAGI (reference sequence). The CDR3 extends over 16 amino acids. J lost 6 bases, V lost 4 bases, and 8 bases had no gene match. CDR3 nucleotide sequence: TGTGCCAGCAGTTCCTTAACTAGCGGGAGTGTCAATGAGCAGTTCTTC. Translation gives CASSSLTSGSVNEQFF.

CDR3 nucleotides: TGCGCCAGCAGCAAAGGGACAGGGCCCTCGGAGCAGTTCTTC. It yields the protein CASSKGTGPSEQFF. The chain uses TRBV5-1 and TRBJ2-1, with TRBD1 matching 9 bases. V was clipped by 4 bases and J by 10 bases; unmatched bases: 9. Germline-derived CDR1 and CDR2 are SGHRS and YFSETQ. The CDR3 loop spans 14 amino acids. The full variable domain, in which reference TRBV5-1 and TRBJ2-1 provide the parts outside the CDR3, is KAGVTQTPRYLIKTRGQQVTLSCSPISGHRSVSWYQQTPGQGLQFLFEYFSETQRNKGNFPGRFSGRQFSNSRSEMNVSTLELGDSALYLCASSKGTGPSEQFFGPGTRLTVL.

This rearrangement joins TRBV4-1 to TRBJ2-3; 9 bases agree with TRBD1. V shed 4 bases and J 2 bases; nucleotides not matched to a gene: 7. CDR3 length: 16 residues. CDR1 and CDR2 from the germline V gene are MGHRA and YSYEKL. The chain's CDR3 is CASSRRTGDPTDTQYF. CDR3 DNA sequence: TGCGCCAGCAGCCGCCGGACAGGGGACCCCACAGATACGCAGTATTTT.

This chain joins TRBV6-6 and TRBJ2-1; a possible D gene is TRBD1 (6 bases). The CDR3 totals 13 residues. CDR1 and CDR2 from the germline V gene are MNHNY and SVGAGI (reference sequence). The germline V and J ends were trimmed by 0 bases and 10 bases, with 10 bases remaining between them. The CDR3 bases are TGTGCCAGCAGTTACTCGGGGGCAGGGGAGCAGTTCTTC. This encodes CASSYSGAGEQFF.